This is a list of T cell receptor beta chains from one sample in a study of cytotoxic CD8 clonotypes in ibrutinib-treated CLL. Profiled with immunoSEQ multiplex PCR; TCRdb holds only in-frame clones, not every one. This sample yields approximately 74,000 clones, of which over 75% are seen a single time; more than 7.5% belongs to the top ten. Sample: PBMCs, taken at disease progression, from a patient treated with ibrutinib. The receptors come from a human donor with chronic lymphocytic leukemia. Both conserved end residues are part of each CDR3. A D gene is named only where the DNA matches it firmly. Clone size is shown for a subset of rows, as once, few, many or a class of expanded clone.

d_call	v_call	clone_size	j_call	cdr3_nt	cdr3_aa
-	TRBV5-1	-	TRBJ2-1	TGCGCCAGCAGCCCTCAGGGGAATGAGCAGTTCTTC	CASSPQGNEQFF
-	TRBV4-2	-	TRBJ2-1	TGTGCCAGCAGCCAACCGGGACAACCGCAGAATGAGCAGTTCTTC	CASSQPGQPQNEQFF
-	TRBV5-1	-	TRBJ1-2	TGCGCCAGCAGCTTGGGGCAGAACTCTAACTATGGCTACACCTTC	CASSLGQNSNYGYTF
TRBD2	TRBV5-6	few	TRBJ2-5	TGTGCCAGCAGCTCGGAACTAGCGGGAGGGCCTCGGGAGGAGACCCAGTACTTC	CASSSELAGGPREETQYF
-	TRBV7-2	-	TRBJ1-3	TGTGCCAGCAGCAAACTGGACGGGGACACCATATATTTT	CASSKLDGDTIYF
-	TRBV4-2	-	TRBJ2-5	TGTGCCAGCAGCCAAGAAACCCGGGAGACCCAGTACTTC	CASSQETRETQYF
-	TRBV4-2	once	TRBJ1-5	TGTGCCAGCAGCCGAGACGGTCAGCCCCAGCATTTT	CASSRDGQPQHF
-	TRBV29-1	-	TRBJ2-1	TGCAGCTGCGGCTACAATGAGCAGTTCTTC	CSCGYNEQFF
-	TRBV6-5	-	TRBJ1-6	TGTGCCAGCAGTTACTCGTCCCGGCGGAATTCACCCCTCCACTTT	CASSYSSRRNSPLHF
TRBD2	TRBV6-6	-	TRBJ2-3	TGTGCCAGCAGCCCCTTAGCGGGGACCGATACGCAGTATTTT	CASSPLAGTDTQYF
TRBD1	TRBV27	-	TRBJ2-7	TGTGCCAGCAGTTCCGACAGGGTGGCTAGGGGGGAGCAGTACTTC	CASSSDRVARGEQYF
-	TRBV28	-	TRBJ1-6	TGTGCCAGCAGCACCCATCATTCACCCCTCCACTTT	CASSTHHSPLHF
-	TRBV5-6	-	TRBJ1-4	TGTGCCAGCAGCTTGTGGGGGGGTAGGAGTGAAAAACTGTTTTTT	CASSLWGGRSEKLFF
TRBD1	TRBV13	-	TRBJ2-1	TGTGCCAGCAGCGTGCGGGACAGGGACGAGCAGTTCTTC	CASSVRDRDEQFF
-	TRBV2	-	TRBJ2-3	TGTGCCAGCAGCCTCAGGGGAGATACGCAGTATTTT	CASSLRGDTQYF
TRBD1	TRBV5-6	-	TRBJ2-7	TGTGCCAGCAGCCCAGCAGGGGGCAGGAGGCAAGGGTACGAGCAGTACTTC	CASSPAGGRRQGYEQYF
-	TRBV10-1	-	TRBJ2-5	TGCGCCAGCAGAGTACGGACCCTTAGCTACCAAGAGACCCAGTACTTC	CASRVRTLSYQETQYF
TRBD2	TRBV2	few	TRBJ2-1	TGTGCCAGCAGTCCGTTGGGCGGACTAGCCCTTGTGAATGAGCAGTTCTTC	CASSPLGGLALVNEQFF
TRBD1	TRBV30	-	TRBJ2-7	TGTGCCTGGAGTCCAAAAGCCGGGACAGGGTGGACCTACGAGCAGTACTTC	CAWSPKAGTGWTYEQYF
-	TRBV5-1	-	TRBJ2-7	TGCGCCAGCAGCTTGGGGGGGTACGAGCAGTACTTC	CASSLGGYEQYF
-	TRBV6-4	-	TRBJ1-2	TGTGCCAGCAGTGACAGGGCCTTCGGGGACTATGGCTACACCTTC	CASSDRAFGDYGYTF
TRBD1	TRBV5-4	-	TRBJ2-1	TGTGCAGGAAACCGGCCGGGACAGGGCAATGAGCAGTTCTTC	CAGNRPGQGNEQFF
-	TRBV11-2	-	TRBJ2-7	TGTGCCAGCAGCTTAGCCTTATACGAGCAGTACTTC	CASSLALYEQYF
TRBD2	TRBV6-5	-	TRBJ2-7	TGTGCCAGCAGAAGACTAGCGGGGGGAACCTACGAGCAGTACTTC	CASRRLAGGTYEQYF
-	TRBV11-3	-	TRBJ2-1	TGTGCCAGCAGCTCCAGACAGAGACAGCAGTTCTTC	CASSSRQRQQFF
-	TRBV4-2	-	TRBJ2-7	TGTGCCAGCAGCCTTTTTCGGGGGCCATCCTACGAGCAGTACTTC	CASSLFRGPSYEQYF
-	TRBV7-8	once	TRBJ1-5	TGTGCCAGCAGCTTAGTAGGTTATAGCAATCAGCCCCAGCATTTT	CASSLVGYSNQPQHF
-	TRBV7-9	few	TRBJ1-5	TGTGCCAGCAGCGAGGACGGCTATCAGCCCCAGCATTTT	CASSEDGYQPQHF
TRBD2	TRBV15	-	TRBJ2-1	TGTGCCACCAGCAGAGATCTAGAAGCGGGAGGAACTGGTGAGCAGTTCTTC	CATSRDLEAGGTGEQFF
-	TRBV10-3	-	TRBJ1-2	TGTGCCACCTGGAGGGCAGACTATGGCTACACCTTC	CATWRADYGYTF
-	TRBV15	-	TRBJ1-2	TGTGCCACCAGCAAGTCCAAGACAGCTTCCGATGTCTACACCTTC	CATSKSKTASDVYTF
-	TRBV9	-	TRBJ2-6	TGTGCCAGCAGCGCCGACTCTGGGGCCAACGTCCTGACTTTC	CASSADSGANVLTF
TRBD1	TRBV7-2	-	TRBJ2-5	TGTGCCAGCAGCACCCAGACAGGGTGGAGTGAGACCCAGTACTTC	CASSTQTGWSETQYF
-	TRBV4-1	-	TRBJ1-4	TGCGCCAGTTCAGCCACGGGGCCCGAAAAACTGTTTTTT	CASSATGPEKLFF
TRBD1	TRBV6-5	-	TRBJ2-2	TGTGCCAGCAGTCTGACAGGGGCCACCGGGGAGCTGTTTTTT	CASSLTGATGELFF
-	TRBV2	-	TRBJ1-1	TGTGCCAGCAGTGAAGCCAGCAACACTGAAGCTTTCTTT	CASSEASNTEAFF
-	TRBV29-1	-	TRBJ1-2	TGCAGCGTTGACGGCTATGGCTACACCTTC	CSVDGYGYTF
TRBD2	TRBV6-6	-	TRBJ2-2	TGTGCCAGCACCCTTAGGACTAGCGGGTACACCGGGGAGCTGTTTTTT	CASTLRTSGYTGELFF
-	TRBV28	-	TRBJ1-1	TGTGCCAGCAGGACTGACAGCTACACTGAAGCTTTCTTT	CASRTDSYTEAFF
TRBD1	TRBV7-9	-	TRBJ1-3	TGTGCCGGGAGGGGGCTATCGGGAAACACCATATATTTT	CAGRGLSGNTIYF
TRBD2	TRBV27	once	TRBJ2-7	TGTGCCAGCAGTTCGGGACTAGCACTCGAGCAGTACTTC	CASSSGLALEQYF
TRBD1	TRBV18	few	TRBJ2-2	TGTGCCAGCTCAGGGACAGCCGCGAGTACCGGGGAGCTGTTTTTT	CASSGTAASTGELFF
TRBD1	TRBV30	-	TRBJ1-4	TGTGCCTGGAGTTCCGGGACAGGCCCTAAACTGTTTTTT	CAWSSGTGPKLFF
-	TRBV18	-	TRBJ1-2	TGTGCCAGCTCACCGGTTCAGGGATCTAACTATGGCTACACCTTC	CASSPVQGSNYGYTF
-	TRBV5-1	-	TRBJ1-3	TGCGCCATGAAGACAGCCTCTGGAAACACCATATATTTT	CAMKTASGNTIYF
-	TRBV5-6	-	TRBJ1-2	TGTGCCAGCAGCAACGGAAACTATGGCTACACCTTC	CASSNGNYGYTF
TRBD1	TRBV15	-	TRBJ1-5	TGTGCCACCAGCACCCAGACAGGGGCGCATCAGCCCCAGCATTTT	CATSTQTGAHQPQHF
-	TRBV15	few	TRBJ1-2	TGTGCCACCAGCAACGGGGGAGGCTACACCTTC	CATSNGGGYTF
-	TRBV5-1	-	TRBJ2-7	TGCGCCAGCAGCAAAGAGGGCGAGCCGAATTCCTACGAGCAGTACTTC	CASSKEGEPNSYEQYF
TRBD2	TRBV7-8	few	TRBJ2-7	TGTGCCAGCAGCTTAGTGGCGGGAGGGCTTTACGAGCAGTACTTC	CASSLVAGGLYEQYF
TRBD2	TRBV18	-	TRBJ2-7	TGTGCCAGCTCACCACGCCCAGGGTGGGGGGGATCCTACGAGCAGTACTTC	CASSPRPGWGGSYEQYF
TRBD2	TRBV7-9	-	TRBJ2-1	TGTGCCAGCAGCTTAGACCGCGGGAGCTACAATGAGCAGTTCTTC	CASSLDRGSYNEQFF
-	TRBV18	-	TRBJ1-5	TGTGCCAGCTCACCAGCCCCCCCCCGGGGTAGGGGCAATCAGCCCCAGCATTTT	CASSPAPPRGRGNQPQHF
-	TRBV4-2	-	TRBJ1-1	TGTGCCAGCAGCCAAGAGGGAGGGGTTTCGGTCGGGGAAGCTTTCTTT	CASSQEGGVSVGEAFF
TRBD1	TRBV6-6	-	TRBJ1-5	TGTGCCAGCAGTTATACAGGGGTTCAGCCCCAGCATTTT	CASSYTGVQPQHF